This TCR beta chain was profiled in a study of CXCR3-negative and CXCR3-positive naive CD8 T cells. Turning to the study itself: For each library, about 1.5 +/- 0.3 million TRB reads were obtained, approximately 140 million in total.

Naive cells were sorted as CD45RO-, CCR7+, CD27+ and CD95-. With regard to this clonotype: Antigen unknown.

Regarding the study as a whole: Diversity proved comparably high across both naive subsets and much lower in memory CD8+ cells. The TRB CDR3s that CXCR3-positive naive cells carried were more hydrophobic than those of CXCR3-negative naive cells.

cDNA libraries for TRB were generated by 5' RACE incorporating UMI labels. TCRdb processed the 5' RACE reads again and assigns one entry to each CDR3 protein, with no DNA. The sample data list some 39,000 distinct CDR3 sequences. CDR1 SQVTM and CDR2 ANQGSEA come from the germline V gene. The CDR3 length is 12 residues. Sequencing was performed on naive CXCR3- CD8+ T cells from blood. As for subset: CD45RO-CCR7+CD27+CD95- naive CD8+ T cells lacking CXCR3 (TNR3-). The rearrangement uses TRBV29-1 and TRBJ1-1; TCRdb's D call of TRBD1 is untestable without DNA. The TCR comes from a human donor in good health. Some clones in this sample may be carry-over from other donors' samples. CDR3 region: CSVTTVSTEAFF.